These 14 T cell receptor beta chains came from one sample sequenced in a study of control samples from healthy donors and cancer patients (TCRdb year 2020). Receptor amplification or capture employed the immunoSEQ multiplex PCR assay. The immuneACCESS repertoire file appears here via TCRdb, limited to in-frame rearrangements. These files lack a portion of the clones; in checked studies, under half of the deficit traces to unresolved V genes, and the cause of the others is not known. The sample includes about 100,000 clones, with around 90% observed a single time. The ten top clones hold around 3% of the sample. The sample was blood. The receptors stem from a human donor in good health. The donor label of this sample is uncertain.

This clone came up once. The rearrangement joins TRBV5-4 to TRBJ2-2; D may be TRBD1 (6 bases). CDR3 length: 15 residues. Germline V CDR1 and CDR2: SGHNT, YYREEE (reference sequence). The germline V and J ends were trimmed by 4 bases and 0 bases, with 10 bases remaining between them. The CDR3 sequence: CASSLGTPNTGELFF. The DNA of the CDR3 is TGTGCCAGCAGCCTCGGGACACCGAACACCGGGGAGCTGTTTTTT.

The CDR3 coding sequence is TGTGCCACCAGCAGGGGTGGGACGGTAAATTCACCCCTCCACTTT. This translates into CATSRGGTVNSPLHF. The chain joins TRBV15 to TRBJ1-6, with a weak D call TRBD1 (5 bases). Germline V gives CDR1 LNHNV, CDR2 YYDKDF (reference sequence). CDR3 length: 15 amino acids. The V end was cut by 3 bases, the J end by 7 bases, with 13 bases between.

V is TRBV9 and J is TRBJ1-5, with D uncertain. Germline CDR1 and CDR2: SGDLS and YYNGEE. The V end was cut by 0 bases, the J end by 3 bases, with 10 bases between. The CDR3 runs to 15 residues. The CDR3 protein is CASSVGWESNQPQHF. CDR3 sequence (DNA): TGTGCCAGCAGCGTAGGGTGGGAGTCCAATCAGCCCCAGCATTTT.

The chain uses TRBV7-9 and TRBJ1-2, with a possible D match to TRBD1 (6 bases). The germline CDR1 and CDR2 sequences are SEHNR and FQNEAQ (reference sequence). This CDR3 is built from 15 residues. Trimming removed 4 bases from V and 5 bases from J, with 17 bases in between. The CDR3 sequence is CASSSQGGGIYGYTF. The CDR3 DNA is TGTGCCAGCAGCTCCCAGGGAGGGGGGATATATGGCTACACCTTC.

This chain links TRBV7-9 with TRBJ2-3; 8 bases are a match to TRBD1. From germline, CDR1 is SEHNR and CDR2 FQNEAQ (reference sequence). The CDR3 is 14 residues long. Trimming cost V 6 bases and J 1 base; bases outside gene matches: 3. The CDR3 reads CASSSGQGTDTQYF. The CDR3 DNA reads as TGTGCCAGCAGTTCGGGACAGGGCACAGATACGCAGTATTTT.

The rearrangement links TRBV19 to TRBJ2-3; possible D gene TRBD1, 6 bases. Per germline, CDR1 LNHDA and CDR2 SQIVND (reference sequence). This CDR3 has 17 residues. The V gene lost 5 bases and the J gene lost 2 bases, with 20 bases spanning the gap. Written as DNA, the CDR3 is TGTGCCAGTAGTTCTTTCAGGGACATCCGGCTCACAGATACGCAGTATTTT. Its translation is CASSSFRDIRLTDTQYF.

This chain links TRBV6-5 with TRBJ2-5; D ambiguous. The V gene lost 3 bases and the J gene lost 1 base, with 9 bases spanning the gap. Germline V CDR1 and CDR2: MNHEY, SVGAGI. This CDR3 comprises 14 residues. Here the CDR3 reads CASSYLSPQETQYF. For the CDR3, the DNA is TGTGCCAGCAGTTATCTTTCGCCCCAAGAGACCCAGTACTTC.

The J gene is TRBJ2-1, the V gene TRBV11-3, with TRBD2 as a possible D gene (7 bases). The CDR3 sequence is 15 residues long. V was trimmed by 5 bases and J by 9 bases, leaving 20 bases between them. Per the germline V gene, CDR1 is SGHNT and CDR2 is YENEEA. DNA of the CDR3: TGTGCCAGCAGCGCAGGGCGGGGGCCTGGGGCTGAGCAGTTCTTC. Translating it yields CASSAGRGPGAEQFF. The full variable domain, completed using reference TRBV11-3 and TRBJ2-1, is EAGVVQSPRYKIIEKKQPVAFWCNPISGHNTLYWYLQNLGQGPELLIRYENEEAVDDSQLPKDRFSAERLKGVDSTLKIQPAELGDSAVYLCASSAGRGPGAEQFFGPGTRLTVL.

CDR3 protein: CASSQDRTGTLFF. In DNA, the CDR3 is TGCGCCAGCAGCCAAGATAGGACAGGTACACTGTTTTTT. The chain combines TRBV4-3 with TRBJ1-4; 7 positions match TRBD1. The ends lost 0 bases at V and 13 bases at J; junction bases unmatched: 5. CDR1 LGHNA and CDR2 YSLEER come from the germline V gene. This CDR3 comprises 13 residues.

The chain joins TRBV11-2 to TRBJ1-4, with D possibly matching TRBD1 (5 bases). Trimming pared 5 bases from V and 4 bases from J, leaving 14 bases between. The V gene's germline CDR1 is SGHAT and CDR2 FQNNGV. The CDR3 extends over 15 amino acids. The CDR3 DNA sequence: TGTGCCAGCAGCCCCCCCGGGACTAGTAATGAAAAACTGTTTTTT. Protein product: CASSPPGTSNEKLFF.

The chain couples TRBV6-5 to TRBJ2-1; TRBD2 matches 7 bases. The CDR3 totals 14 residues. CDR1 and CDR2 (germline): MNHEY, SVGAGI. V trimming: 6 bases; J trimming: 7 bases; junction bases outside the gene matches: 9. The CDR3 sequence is CASSGPLARNEQFF. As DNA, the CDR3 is TGTGCCAGCAGCGGACCACTAGCGAGAAATGAGCAGTTCTTC.

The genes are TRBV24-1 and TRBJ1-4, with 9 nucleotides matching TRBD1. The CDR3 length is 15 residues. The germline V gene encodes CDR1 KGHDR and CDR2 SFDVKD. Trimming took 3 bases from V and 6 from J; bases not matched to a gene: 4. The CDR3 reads CATSDGTGRHEKLFF. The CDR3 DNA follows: TGTGCCACCAGTGATGGGACAGGGAGACATGAAAAACTGTTTTTT.

DNA for the CDR3: TGTGCCAGCCTCCAGGACAGGGGGAACACTGAAGCTTTCTTT. This codes for CASLQDRGNTEAFF. The genes are TRBV18 and TRBJ1-1; 9 bases are shared with TRBD1. CDR1 and CDR2 (germline): KGHSH, LQKENI. This CDR3 region has 14 residues. The V and J ends lost 8 bases and 1 base, in that order; junction bases with no gene match: 5.

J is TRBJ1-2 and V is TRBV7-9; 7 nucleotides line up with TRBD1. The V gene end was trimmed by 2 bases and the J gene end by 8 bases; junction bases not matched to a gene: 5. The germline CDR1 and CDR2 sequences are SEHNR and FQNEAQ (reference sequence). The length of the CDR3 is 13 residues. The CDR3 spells CASSLLQGEGYTF. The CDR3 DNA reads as TGTGCCAGCAGCTTACTTCAGGGGGAGGGCTACACCTTC.